The 32 T cell receptor beta chains in this list originate from one sample, sequenced in a study of T cell responses to AZD1222 COVID-19 vaccine. TCRdb keeps only in-frame clones here, not all; method: immunoSEQ multiplex PCR. The sample holds 90,000 to 150,000 clones; 91% are singletons and the top ten take about 5.3%. The sequencing used peripheral blood, collected on day 0 of AZD1222 vaccination. Every receptor here comes from an adult in good health.

The chain joins TRBV18 to TRBJ2-6; the D is unclear. The CDR3 runs to 14 residues. Deletions cut 6 bases from V and 0 bases from J, with 6 bases between. Germline V gene sequence: CDR1 KGHSH, CDR2 LQKENI. CDR3 protein: CASSWDSGANVLTF. In DNA form, the CDR3 reads TGTGCCAGCTCGTGGGACTCTGGGGCCAACGTCCTGACTTTC.

The rearrangement links TRBV3-1 (or the pseudogene TRBV3-2) to TRBJ2-5; D possibly corresponds to TRBD2 (6 bases). The CDR3 is 16 amino acids. Germline values: CDR1 LGHDT, CDR2 YNNKEL (reference sequence). Trimming removed 1 base from V and 5 bases from J, with 17 bases in between. CDR3 region: CASSQGLGQGGETQYF. The CDR3 region has the DNA TGTGCCAGCAGCCAAGGTCTCGGTCAGGGAGGCGAGACCCAGTACTTC.

Turning to this clone: Additional DNA sequences in this sample encode the identical CDR3. The V call is TRBV6-5, the J call TRBJ1-1, with D maybe TRBD1 (6 bases). Looked up from germline, CDR1 is MNHEY and CDR2 is SVGAGI. CDR3 length: 13 amino acids. Between the trimmed V and J ends, which lost 0 bases and 4 bases, there was a span of 6 bases. This CDR3 is CASSYSTGTEAFF. The CDR3 DNA sequence: TGTGCCAGCAGTTACTCGACAGGCACTGAAGCTTTCTTT.

This chain connects TRBV7-9 to TRBJ2-7; 7 positions agree with TRBD1. Per the germline V gene, CDR1 is SEHNR and CDR2 is FQNEAQ (reference sequence). Germline trimming cut 4 bases from V and 3 bases from J; bases unmatched to any gene: 9. This CDR3 has 15 residues. As DNA, the CDR3 is TGTGCCAGCAGCTCCAACAGGGGCACCCGCTACGAGCAGTACTTC. Its protein product is CASSSNRGTRYEQYF.

V usage is TRBV9 and J usage is TRBJ1-2; D not resolved. The CDR3 is 15 amino acids. Germline values: CDR1 SGDLS, CDR2 YYNGEE. Trimming pared 0 bases from V and 4 bases from J, leaving 13 bases between. The CDR3 nucleotides read TGTGCCAGCAGCGTAGATCCAGCTGTCCGCTATGGCTACACCTTC. Encoded protein: CASSVDPAVRYGYTF.

The CDR3 nucleotides are TGTGCCAGCAGCTCCAACAGGGGACTCACAGATACGCAGTATTTT. It yields the protein CASSSNRGLTDTQYF. The J gene is TRBJ2-3, the V gene TRBV11-2; a possible D gene is TRBD1 (7 bases). V lost 4 bases, J lost 2 bases, and 13 bases lay in between. The germline gives CDR1 SGHAT, CDR2 FQNNGV. The CDR3 is made up of 15 amino acids. The whole variable domain, filled in from reference TRBV11-2 and TRBJ2-3, reads EAGVAQSPRYKIIEKRQSVAFWCNPISGHATLYWYQQILGQGPKLLIQFQNNGVVDDSQLPKDRFSAERLKGVDSTLKIQPAKLEDSAVYLCASSSNRGLTDTQYFGPGTRLTVL.

This chain uses TRBV3-1 (or the pseudogene TRBV3-2) with TRBJ2-5; 16 bases fit TRBD2. V trimming: 3 bases; J trimming: 2 bases; junction bases outside the gene matches: 12. Germline V CDR1 and CDR2: LGHDT, YNNKEL (reference sequence). This CDR3 has 20 amino acids. This chain's CDR3 is CASSQRPVGTSGREQETQYF. For the CDR3, the DNA is TGTGCCAGCAGCCAGCGGCCGGTGGGGACTAGCGGGAGGGAGCAAGAGACCCAGTACTTC.

The gene calls are TRBV19 and TRBJ2-6; tentatively, D is TRBD2 (6 bases). Germline CDR1 LNHDA, CDR2 SQIVND (reference sequence). The V end was cut by 1 base, the J end by 0 bases, with 13 bases between. The CDR3 extends over 18 amino acids. The CDR3 DNA reads as TGTGCCAGTAGTATAGCGCGGGACCGAAGCTCTGGGGCCAACGTCCTGACTTTC. It specifies CASSIARDRSSGANVLTF.

The gene calls are TRBV6-6 and TRBJ2-7; D is unresolved. The CDR3 runs 13 residues. Trimming removed 2 bases at V and 2 bases at J, with 7 bases between. Germline-derived CDR1 and CDR2 are MNHNY and SVGAGI (reference sequence). CDR3 DNA sequence: TGTGCCAGCAGTTACCCGGAAACCTACGAGCAGTACTTC. It specifies CASSYPETYEQYF.

The chain has TRBV19 and TRBJ1-5, with D uncertain. The CDR3 is 14 amino acids. Per germline, CDR1 LNHDA and CDR2 SQIVND (reference sequence). V lost 6 bases and J lost 9, with 18 bases in between. CDR3 in amino acids: CASSPGQTGGPQHF. The CDR3 DNA follows: TGTGCCAGTAGCCCCGGTCAAACGGGAGGGCCCCAGCATTTT.

As for this clone: The junction differs from germline at one of its ends, possibly a read error. This chain uses TRBV12-3 or TRBV12-4 with TRBJ2-7; D gene unclear. CDR3 length: 13 residues. CDR3: CASSLEGSFEQYF. CDR3 coding DNA: TGTGCCAGCAGTTTGGAAGGGTCCTTCGAGCAGTACTTC.

The CDR3 bases are TGCGCCAGCAAGGAGGGGATGGCGAACACTGAAGCTTTCTTT. It codes for CASKEGMANTEAFF. The chain carries TRBV5-1 and TRBJ1-1, with D perhaps matching TRBD1 (5 bases). This CDR3 comprises 14 residues. With 6 bases removed from V and 1 base from J, the gap between germline ends came to 13 bases. CDR1 SGHRS and CDR2 YFSETQ come from the germline V gene.

The CDR3 region is CASSWDQGYQPQHF. CDR3 DNA sequence: TGTGCCAGTAGCTGGGACCAGGGTTATCAGCCCCAGCATTTT. The gene calls are TRBV19 and TRBJ1-5; D possibly corresponds to TRBD1 (5 bases). The V gene lost 6 bases and the J gene lost 5 bases, with 14 bases spanning the gap. This CDR3 has 14 amino acids. CDR1 and CDR2 (germline): LNHDA, SQIVND (reference sequence).

The gene calls are TRBV9 and TRBJ2-5, with a tentative D call TRBD2 (6 bases). Germline V CDR1 and CDR2: SGDLS, YYNGEE. The CDR3 has 14 amino acids. Trimming removed 3 bases from V and 4 bases from J, with 13 bases in between. CDR3 DNA sequence: TGTGCCAGCAGCGCGACCATGGAGGGAGAGACCCAGTACTTC. Amino acid sequence: CASSATMEGETQYF. Combining the CDR3 with reference TRBV9 and TRBJ2-5 gives the whole variable domain DSGVTQTPKHLITATGQRVTLRCSPRSGDLSVYWYQQSLDQGLQFLIQYYNGEERAKGNILERFSAQQFPDLHSELNLSSLELGDSALYFCASSATMEGETQYFGPGTRLLVL.

The chain carries TRBV5-1 and TRBJ1-1; no clear D. CDR3 length: 13 residues. CDR1 is SGHRS and CDR2 is YFSETQ in the germline V gene. The V end was cut by 0 bases, the J end by 7 bases, with 10 bases between. This CDR3 reads CASSLDRNGEAFF. For the CDR3, the DNA is TGCGCCAGCAGCTTGGATAGAAATGGTGAAGCTTTCTTT.

This rearrangement joins TRBV5-1 to TRBJ1-4; tentatively, D is TRBD1 (6 bases). This CDR3 has 13 amino acids. With 4 bases removed from V and 9 bases from J, the gap between germline ends came to 13 bases. The germline V gene has CDR1 SGHRS and CDR2 YFSETQ. CDR3 protein: CASSGTGKQKLFF. The DNA of the CDR3 is TGCGCCAGCAGCGGAACAGGGAAGCAAAAACTGTTTTTT.

The table lists this clone with many counts. J is TRBJ2-1 and V is TRBV6-4, with 8 bases that match TRBD2. Germline V CDR1 and CDR2: MRHNA, SNTAGT. This CDR3 comprises 15 residues. Trimming cost V 3 bases and J 10 bases; bases outside gene matches: 11. The CDR3 DNA reads TGTGCCAGCAGTGAGACCGAGGCGGGGGGTCGGGAGCAGTTCTTC. It codes for CASSETEAGGREQFF.

The gene calls are TRBV5-1 and TRBJ2-1; D gene uncertain. The CDR3 has 11 amino acids. CDR1 is SGHRS and CDR2 is YFSETQ in the germline V gene. V was clipped by 1 base and J by 5 bases, with 1 base between them. CDR3 sequence reads: CASSLNNEQFF. CDR3 DNA sequence: TGCGCCAGCAGCTTGAACAATGAGCAGTTCTTC.

Note on this clone: Other DNA sequences in this sample translate to the same CDR3. The V call is TRBV2, the J call TRBJ2-7, with D uncertain. The CDR3 spans 11 residues. The germline CDR1 and CDR2 sequences are SNHLY and FYNNEI. Trimming pared 7 bases from V and 0 bases from J, leaving 4 bases between. CDR3 bases: TGTGCCAGCAAGGGCTCCTACGAGCAGTACTTC. Translated, it gives CASKGSYEQYF. Combining the CDR3 with reference TRBV2 and TRBJ2-7 gives the whole variable domain EPEVTQTPSHQVTQMGQEVILRCVPISNHLYFYWYRQILGQKVEFLVSFYNNEISEKSEIFDDQFSVERPDGSNFTLKIRSTKLEDSAMYFCASKGSYEQYFGPGTRLTVT.

The J gene is TRBJ2-3, the V gene TRBV5-1; 13 nucleotides agree with TRBD2. Trimming took 1 base from V and 1 from J; bases not matched to a gene: 6. CDR1 SGHRS and CDR2 YFSETQ come from the germline V gene. This CDR3 comprises 18 residues. CDR3 protein: CASSLRTSGSGGTDTQYF. The CDR3 coding sequence is TGCGCCAGCAGCTTGCGGACTAGCGGGAGCGGGGGCACAGATACGCAGTATTTT. The full variable domain, completed using reference TRBV5-1 and TRBJ2-3, is KAGVTQTPRYLIKTRGQQVTLSCSPISGHRSVSWYQQTPGQGLQFLFEYFSETQRNKGNFPGRFSGRQFSNSRSEMNVSTLELGDSALYLCASSLRTSGSGGTDTQYFGPGTRLTVL.

This clone turned up a few times. The CDR3 protein is CASSQLWAGYNSPLHF. The CDR3 DNA reads TGCGCCAGCAGTCAATTATGGGCAGGGTATAATTCACCCCTCCACTTT. This chain links TRBV23-1 with TRBJ1-6; D perhaps matches TRBD1 (5 bases). TRBV23-1 is an ORF, with its function uncertain. V was pared by 1 base and J by 4 bases, with 11 bases between. The CDR3 is 16 residues long.

The chain recombines TRBV12-3 or TRBV12-4 with TRBJ1-1; weak D call: TRBD1 (6 bases). There are 13 residues in the CDR3. V lost 1 base and J lost 10, with 13 bases in between. The CDR3 loop reads CASSLVGQFGAFF. The CDR3 bases are TGTGCCAGCAGTTTAGTCGGACAGTTCGGAGCTTTCTTT.

The chain carries TRBV30 and TRBJ2-6, with 10 nucleotides matching TRBD1. The CDR3 sequence is 15 residues long. CDR1 and CDR2 (germline): GTSNPN, SVGIG (reference sequence). Trimming at V came to 7 bases and at J to 2 bases, leaving 5 bases not matched to a gene. DNA for the CDR3: TGTGCCTTTGACAGGGGGCCCGCTGGGGCCAACGTCCTGACTTTC. Translating it yields CAFDRGPAGANVLTF. Supplemented by reference TRBV30 and TRBJ2-6, the full variable domain reads SQTIHQWPATLVQPVGSPLSLECTVEGTSNPNLYWYRQAAGRGLQLLFYSVGIGQISSEVPQNLSASRPQDRQFILSSKKLLLSDSGFYLCAFDRGPAGANVLTFGAGSRLTVL.

The chain joins TRBV5-4 to TRBJ2-7, with D unclear. The CDR3 runs 14 residues. V lost 2 bases, J lost 0 bases, and 9 bases lay in between. Germline lookup yields CDR1 SGHNT and CDR2 YYREEE (reference sequence). Here the CDR3 DNA reads TGTGCCAGCAGCTTAGGACGGAGCTCCTACGAGCAGTACTTC. Its translation is CASSLGRSSYEQYF. Based on the CDR3 plus reference TRBV5-4 and TRBJ2-7, the full variable domain is ETGVTQSPTHLIKTRGQQVTLRCSSQSGHNTVSWYQQALGQGPQFIFQYYREEENGRGNFPPRFSGLQFPNYSSELNVNALELDDSALYLCASSLGRSSYEQYFGPGTRLTVT.

The rearrangement links TRBV19 to TRBJ2-1, with 9 bases lining up with TRBD2. The CDR3 has 15 amino acids. Germline V gene sequence: CDR1 LNHDA, CDR2 SQIVND (reference sequence). The ends lost 3 bases at V and 7 bases at J; junction bases unmatched: 7. DNA for the CDR3: TGTGCCAGTAGTATTATGCGGCTAGCGGGAAATGAGCAGTTCTTC. Residues: CASSIMRLAGNEQFF.

The chain employs TRBV4-2 and TRBJ1-3, with no clear D. Trimming took 0 bases from V and 8 from J, leaving 8 bases between them. CDR1 LGHNA and CDR2 YNFKEQ come from the germline V gene. The CDR3 sequence is 13 residues long. The CDR3 bases are TGTGCCAGCAGCCAAGATCGGCGGGACACCATATATTTT. Protein: CASSQDRRDTIYF.

The chain joins TRBV29-1 to TRBJ1-2; 12 bases agree with TRBD1. Germline V gene sequence: CDR1 SQVTM, CDR2 ANQGSEA. J was trimmed by 3 bases and V by 7 bases; bases with no gene match: 12. The CDR3 covers 16 residues. The CDR3 sequence: CSALGFGTGGDYGYTF. The CDR3 region has the DNA TGCAGCGCCCTAGGGTTCGGGACAGGGGGCGACTATGGCTACACCTTC.

This chain connects TRBV7-8 to TRBJ1-5; 9 nucleotides agree with TRBD1. The CDR3 runs 15 residues. Trimming cost V 5 bases and J 4 bases; bases outside gene matches: 6. Germline V gene lookup returns CDR1 SGHVS and CDR2 FQNEAQ. CDR3 nucleotides: TGTGCCAGCAGCCTTGGGACAGGGAGGAATCAGCCCCAGCATTTT. Encoded protein: CASSLGTGRNQPQHF.

Only a few counts were recorded for this clone. V is TRBV7-9 and J is TRBJ2-7, with 12 bases lining up with TRBD1. Losses at the gene ends were 4 bases for V and 3 bases for J; bases not matched to a gene: 7. The CDR3 has 16 amino acids. Germline V CDR1 and CDR2: SEHNR, FQNEAQ (reference sequence). The CDR3 loop reads CASSSQGQGAFYEQYF. CDR3 bases: TGTGCCAGCAGCTCCCAGGGACAGGGGGCTTTCTACGAGCAGTACTTC.

This clone was recorded only once. The gene calls are TRBV4-1 and TRBJ1-3, with D maybe TRBD1 (5 bases). The germline CDR1 and CDR2 sequences are MGHRA and YSYEKL. This CDR3 spans 15 amino acids. V was trimmed by 0 bases and J by 3 bases, leaving 9 bases between them. DNA for the CDR3: TGCGCCAGCAGCCAAGAGGGTACAGGTGGAAACACCATATATTTT. As protein: CASSQEGTGGNTIYF.

V usage is TRBV3-1 (or the pseudogene TRBV3-2) and J usage is TRBJ1-1; D is unresolved. CDR3 length equals 13 residues. The germline V gene has CDR1 LGHDT and CDR2 YNNKEL (reference sequence). V lost 2 bases and J lost 1, with 5 bases in between. The CDR3 loop reads CASSQSANTEAFF. The CDR3 region has the DNA TGTGCCAGCAGCCAAAGTGCGAACACTGAAGCTTTCTTT.

The chain has TRBV7-8 and TRBJ1-2, with a weak D call TRBD1 (6 bases). The germline V and J ends were trimmed by 5 bases and 3 bases, with 10 bases remaining between them. CDR3 length equals 13 residues. CDR1 and CDR2 (germline): SGHVS, FQNEAQ. CDR3 sequence reads: CASSNREHYGYTF. DNA for the CDR3: TGTGCCAGCAGCAACAGGGAACACTATGGCTACACCTTC.